A single sample gave rise to the 31 T cell receptor beta chains below, sequenced in a study of long-term antiretroviral therapy in people with HIV. The assay, immunoSEQ v3.0, was run at survey level. Produced via immunoSEQ multiplex PCR; TCRdb's table is partial and in-frame only. The data contain about 28,000 clones, 80% of them singletons. This specimen consisted of unsorted PBMCs, obtained 0.3 years after starting antiretroviral therapy. The receptors were sampled from a man aged 40-55 years with HIV.

The CDR3 sequence: CASSLAEYQETQYF. CDR3 nucleotides: TGTGCCAGCAGTTTAGCGGAGTACCAAGAGACCCAGTACTTC. The gene calls are TRBV28 and TRBJ2-5; D gene unclear. CDR1 is MDHEN and CDR2 is SYDVKM in the germline V gene. The CDR3 is 14 residues long. Trimming removed 2 bases from V and 0 bases from J, with 7 bases in between.

The chain combines TRBV2 with TRBJ1-2, with D possibly matching TRBD1 (5 bases). Germline assignment: CDR1 SNHLY and CDR2 FYNNEI. V was clipped by 3 bases and J by 6 bases, with 11 bases between them. The CDR3 is made up of 13 amino acids. The CDR3 here is CASSDYRRHGYTF. The CDR3, as DNA: TGTGCCAGCAGTGATTACAGGCGTCATGGCTACACCTTC. The entire variable domain, with the rest obtained from reference TRBV2 and TRBJ1-2, is as follows: EPEVTQTPSHQVTQMGQEVILRCVPISNHLYFYWYRQILGQKVEFLVSFYNNEISEKSEIFDDQFSVERPDGSNFTLKIRSTKLEDSAMYFCASSDYRRHGYTFGSGTRLTVV.

V and J are TRBV7-8 and TRBJ2-7; D gene uncertain. Between the trimmed V and J ends, which lost 0 bases and 1 base, there was a span of 7 bases. Germline CDR1 reads SGHVS; CDR2 reads FQNEAQ. This CDR3 has 14 residues. The DNA of the CDR3 is TGTGCCAGCAGCTTAGCAGGGTTGTCCTACGAGCAGTACTTC. The encoded protein is CASSLAGLSYEQYF.

V and J are TRBV7-3 and TRBJ2-7; D uncertain. V lost 2 bases and J lost 6, with 11 bases in between. Germline loops: CDR1 SGHTA, CDR2 FQGTGA. The CDR3 extends over 13 amino acids. This CDR3 is CASSLSSVGEQYF. CDR3 coding DNA: TGTGCCAGCAGCTTATCCTCGGTTGGCGAGCAGTACTTC. Full variable domain (rest looked up from reference TRBV7-3 and TRBJ2-7): GAGVSQTPSNKVTEKGKYVELRCDPISGHTALYWYRQSLGQGPEFLIYFQGTGAADDSGLPNDRFFAVRPEGSVSTLKIQRTERGDSAVYLCASSLSSVGEQYFGPGTRLTVT.

The rearrangement links TRBV23-1 to TRBJ2-1; a weak D match, TRBD2 (5 bases). TRBV23-1 is an ORF; its function is uncertain. The V and J ends lost 0 bases and 6 bases respectively, with 6 bases between them. CDR3 length: 13 residues. CDR3 sequence (DNA): TGCGCCAGCAGTCAATCGGAGGCCAATGAGCAGTTCTTC. It encodes CASSQSEANEQFF.

J is TRBJ1-1 and V is TRBV7-9; D gene unclear. This CDR3 is 12 amino acids long. Germline CDR1 is SEHNR and CDR2 is FQNEAQ (reference sequence). V dropped 7 bases and J dropped 0 bases, with 6 bases sitting between them. The chain's CDR3 is CASTLMNTEAFF. Here the CDR3 DNA reads TGTGCCAGCACACTAATGAACACTGAAGCTTTCTTT.

The chain carries TRBV7-2 and TRBJ2-2; no firm D call. The CDR3 is made up of 13 amino acids. Germline CDR1 is SGHTA and CDR2 is FQGNSA. With 4 bases removed from V and 5 bases from J, the gap between germline ends came to 8 bases. The CDR3 reads CASSWLGTGELFF. The CDR3 DNA is TGTGCCAGCAGCTGGTTGGGGACCGGGGAGCTGTTTTTT.

The V gene is TRBV12-5, the J gene TRBJ2-5; 8 bases match TRBD1. V shed 3 bases and J 4 bases; nucleotides not matched to a gene: 7. This CDR3 comprises 15 residues. The germline V gene has CDR1 LGHNT and CDR2 FRNRAP. The CDR3 region is CASGFQGARGETQYF. As DNA, the CDR3 is TGTGCTAGTGGTTTCCAGGGGGCGCGGGGAGAGACCCAGTACTTC.

This clone was detected once. V gene TRBV7-6 combines with J gene TRBJ1-1, with D perhaps TRBD1 (6 bases). Deletions cut 3 bases from V and 0 bases from J, with 11 bases between. Looked up from germline, CDR1 is SGHVS and CDR2 is FNYEAQ. The CDR3 has 15 residues. Here the CDR3 DNA reads TGTGCCAGCAGCTTTAGGGGGGGCATGAACACTGAAGCTTTCTTT. Its protein is CASSFRGGMNTEAFF. Looking up the rest from reference TRBV7-6 and TRBJ1-1 gives the full variable domain: GAGVSQSPRYKVTKRGQDVALRCDPISGHVSLYWYRQALGQGPEFLTYFNYEAQQDKSGLPNDRFSAERPEGSISTLTIQRTEQRDSAMYRCASSFRGGMNTEAFFGQGTRLTVV.

V usage is TRBV6-5 and J usage is TRBJ2-1, with 7 positions matching TRBD1. V lost 4 bases and J lost 7; bases outside the gene matches: 7. Germline V lookup: CDR1 MNHEY, CDR2 SVGAGI. This CDR3 is built from 14 residues. CDR3 bases: TGTGCCAGCAGTTTAAGGGGGCAAAGGAATGAGCAGTTCTTC. It translates to CASSLRGQRNEQFF.

The V and J genes are TRBV16 and TRBJ1-5; D ambiguous. The germline gives CDR1 KGHSY, CDR2 FQNENV. Trimming shortened V by 0 bases and J by 7 bases, and 7 bases separated the two germline ends. The CDR3 runs 13 residues. The CDR3 nucleotides are TGTGCCAGCAGCCAATCGTTAAGCCAGCCCCAGCATTTT. This translates into CASSQSLSQPQHF.

This sequence joins TRBV25-1 and TRBJ2-7; no clear D gene. V was pared by 7 bases and J by 5 bases, with 12 bases between. The CDR3 loop spans 12 amino acids. Germline V gives CDR1 MGHDK, CDR2 SYGVNS. DNA for the CDR3: TGTGCCAGCATAAGTCTCTTGGACGAGCAGTACTTC. This sequence encodes CASISLLDEQYF.

The chain has TRBV10-1 and TRBJ2-3, with unresolved D. Looked up from germline, CDR1 is WNHNN and CDR2 is SYGVQD (reference sequence). Between the trimmed V and J ends, which lost 2 bases and 5 bases, there was a span of 14 bases. The CDR3 consists of 15 residues. The DNA of the CDR3 is TGCGCCAGCAGTGAGAGATCTTTCCTGGGAGATACGCAGTATTTT. Translation gives CASSERSFLGDTQYF.

This clone was detected only a few times. CDR3 in DNA: TGTGCCATCAGTGAGCGGGTTAGTCTTAGCAATCAGCCCCAGCATTTT. Its protein is CAISERVSLSNQPQHF. The chain uses TRBV10-3 and TRBJ1-5; no clear D gene. Trimming shortened V by 2 bases and J by 0 bases, and 11 bases separated the two germline ends. Germline V gene sequence: CDR1 ENHRY, CDR2 SYGVKD. This CDR3 has 16 amino acids.

The J gene is TRBJ2-4, the V gene TRBV6-5; D is unresolved. From germline, CDR1 is MNHEY and CDR2 SVGAGI. V gave up 2 bases and J gave up 7 bases, with 9 bases separating them. This CDR3 is 13 amino acids long. CDR3: CASSYGIKNIQYF. DNA of the CDR3: TGTGCCAGCAGTTACGGTATTAAGAACATTCAGTACTTC.

This clone was counted between two and nine times. This chain joins TRBV18 and TRBJ1-5; 9 bases are a match to TRBD1. The CDR3 runs 14 residues. Trimming removed 1 base from V and 6 bases from J; junction bases left unmatched: 1. Germline CDR1 KGHSH, CDR2 LQKENI. The CDR3 reads CASSPQGQGQPQHF. As DNA, the CDR3 is TGTGCCAGCTCACCACAGGGACAGGGTCAGCCCCAGCATTTT.

The DNA of the CDR3 is TGTGCCAGCTCACCACCGGGACTTAACACTGAAGCTTTCTTT. It translates to CASSPPGLNTEAFF. The chain uses TRBV18 and TRBJ1-1, with a possible D match to TRBD1 (5 bases). The ends were cut back, 0 bases at V and 2 bases at J, with 7 bases in the middle. In germline, CDR1 is KGHSH, CDR2 LQKENI. CDR3 length: 14 amino acids.

This clone was counted a few times. J is TRBJ1-2 and V is TRBV5-5; the D gene is possibly TRBD1 (5 bases). The CDR3 consists of 14 residues. The germline V and J ends were trimmed by 4 bases and 4 bases, with 14 bases remaining between them. Germline assignment: CDR1 SGHKS and CDR2 YYEKEE (reference sequence). The CDR3: CASSADMAGYGYTF. CDR3 nucleotides: TGTGCCAGCAGCGCGGACATGGCGGGCTATGGCTACACCTTC.

This sequence joins TRBV9 and TRBJ1-2; the match to TRBD1 covers 10 bases. The germline V gene has CDR1 SGDLS and CDR2 YYNGEE. Trimming took 4 bases from V and 2 from J; bases not matched to a gene: 5. The CDR3 length is 15 residues. The CDR3 loop is CASSTRTGGNYGYTF. CDR3 bases: TGTGCCAGCAGCACCCGGACAGGGGGGAACTATGGCTACACCTTC.

The chain couples TRBV6-5 to TRBJ2-1; TRBD1 aligns across 7 bases. The trim removed 2 bases at V and 7 bases at J, leaving 11 bases unmatched. The CDR3 sequence is 16 residues long. Germline-derived CDR1 and CDR2 are MNHEY and SVGAGI. CDR3 DNA: TGTGCCAGCAGTTACAGTGCGACAGGGTGGGTGAATGAGCAGTTCTTC. This gives the protein CASSYSATGWVNEQFF.

This clone has a single count. This chain links TRBV9 with TRBJ2-2; the match to TRBD2 covers 14 bases. Germline-derived CDR1 and CDR2 are SGDLS and YYNGEE. V gave up 4 bases and J gave up 3 bases; unmatched junction bases: 8. The CDR3 covers 18 residues. CDR3 amino acids: CASSLGTSGSPYTGELFF. The DNA for the CDR3 is TGTGCCAGCAGCCTGGGGACTAGCGGGAGCCCATACACCGGGGAGCTGTTTTTT.

The chain has TRBV9 and TRBJ2-1, with D tentatively TRBD2 (6 bases). This CDR3 is built from 14 residues. Germline loops: CDR1 SGDLS, CDR2 YYNGEE. V shed 2 bases and J shed 8 bases, with 14 bases lying between them. CDR3 protein: CASSVGLPRDEQFF. CDR3 DNA: TGTGCCAGCAGCGTTGGACTACCTCGGGATGAGCAGTTCTTC. The variable domain in full, completed from reference TRBV9 and TRBJ2-1, reads DSGVTQTPKHLITATGQRVTLRCSPRSGDLSVYWYQQSLDQGLQFLIQYYNGEERAKGNILERFSAQQFPDLHSELNLSSLELGDSALYFCASSVGLPRDEQFFGPGTRLTVL.

The chain recombines TRBV5-4 with TRBJ2-3, with 9 bases aligning to TRBD1. This CDR3 has 15 residues. After removal of 4 bases from V and 2 bases from J, the junction contained 5 bases not matched to a gene. Germline V lookup: CDR1 SGHNT, CDR2 YYREEE (reference sequence). The CDR3, as DNA: TGTGCCAGCAGCGGGGGACAGGGTGACACAGATACGCAGTATTTT. Its protein is CASSGGQGDTDTQYF.

The CDR3 nucleotides read TGTGCCTGGAGTAGGCAGGGGAAGACCCAGTACTTC. This gives the protein CAWSRQGKTQYF. This chain connects TRBV30 to TRBJ2-5, with a weak D call TRBD1 (6 bases). V was clipped by 2 bases and J by 6 bases, with 10 bases between them. Germline assignment: CDR1 GTSNPN and CDR2 SVGIG (reference sequence). The CDR3 has 12 amino acids.

The J gene is TRBJ2-7, the V gene TRBV28; 8 positions agree with TRBD1. The germline CDR1 and CDR2 sequences are MDHEN and SYDVKM. This CDR3 region has 14 residues. V shed 3 bases, J shed 5 bases, and the junction held 6 bases outside the gene matches. CDR3 protein: CASSFYPGGNEQYF. CDR3 DNA sequence: TGTGCCAGCAGTTTTTACCCAGGGGGCAACGAGCAGTACTTC.

This clone is a singleton in its sample. This chain connects TRBV5-6 to TRBJ1-2, with 7 bases matching TRBD1. The CDR3 totals 13 residues. Germline lookup yields CDR1 SGHDT and CDR2 YYEEEE. Losses at the gene ends were 3 bases for V and 8 bases for J; bases not matched to a gene: 7. The CDR3 sequence is CASSSRQGKGYTF. The CDR3 DNA sequence: TGTGCCAGCAGCTCGCGACAGGGAAAAGGCTACACCTTC.

The chain carries TRBV5-1 and TRBJ2-3; D might be TRBD2 (6 bases). Germline CDR1 SGHRS, CDR2 YFSETQ. This CDR3 is 13 amino acids long. The V and J ends lost 1 base and 5 bases respectively, with 8 bases between them. The DNA for the CDR3 is TGCGCCAGCAGCTTGCCGGGAGAAGATACGCAGTATTTT. It translates to CASSLPGEDTQYF.

CDR3 coding DNA: TGTGCCTGGTACAGGGCTCACACCGGGGAGCTGTTTTTT. As protein: CAWYRAHTGELFF. The chain has TRBV30 and TRBJ2-2; D perhaps matches TRBD1 (6 bases). Trimming stripped 5 bases from V and 3 bases from J, with 10 bases between. The V gene's germline CDR1 is GTSNPN and CDR2 SVGIG (reference sequence). CDR3 length equals 13 residues. The complete variable domain, with remaining parts taken from reference TRBV30 and TRBJ2-2, reads SQTIHQWPATLVQPVGSPLSLECTVEGTSNPNLYWYRQAAGRGLQLLFYSVGIGQISSEVPQNLSASRPQDRQFILSSKKLLLSDSGFYLCAWYRAHTGELFFGEGSRLTVL.

V is TRBV6-1 and J is TRBJ1-4; the match to TRBD1 covers 8 bases. The length of the CDR3 is 15 residues. J lost 2 bases, V lost 3 bases, and 2 bases had no gene match. In germline, CDR1 is MNHNS, CDR2 SASEGT. CDR3 amino acids: CASSERDRTNEKLFF. Here the CDR3 DNA reads TGTGCCAGCAGTGAGAGGGACAGGACTAATGAAAAACTGTTTTTT.

The chain couples TRBV15 to TRBJ2-5; D is tentatively TRBD1 or TRBD2 (7 bases each). The germline gives CDR1 LNHNV, CDR2 YYDKDF (reference sequence). The ends were cut back, 5 bases at V and 1 base at J, with 11 bases in the middle. CDR3 length: 14 residues. The CDR3 spells CATSGGDSQETQYF. The CDR3, as DNA: TGTGCCACCAGCGGGGGGGACAGCCAAGAGACCCAGTACTTC.

The chain carries TRBV6-5 and TRBJ1-1; possibly TRBD1 for D (6 bases). The V gene's germline CDR1 is MNHEY and CDR2 SVGAGI. V lost 2 bases to trimming and J lost 6 bases, with 7 bases between them. The CDR3 totals 12 residues. Here the CDR3 reads CASSYRGAEAFF. The CDR3 nucleotides are TGTGCCAGCAGTTACAGGGGGGCTGAAGCTTTCTTT.